The present T cell receptor beta chain was sequenced within a study of T cell responses to AZD1222 COVID-19 vaccine. The V gene lost 2 bases and the J gene lost 1 base, with 11 bases spanning the gap. In germline, CDR1 is SNHLY, CDR2 FYNNEI. This CDR3 is 15 amino acids long. Libraries were prepared by immunoSEQ multiplex PCR; TCRdb keeps only in-frame clonotypes and omits some of them. In the table there are about 27,000 clones, roughly 90% of which are singletons. The chain has TRBV2 and TRBJ1-1, with D unresolved. This receptor was obtained from an adult who received the AZD1222 COVID-19 vaccine. The material sequenced was peripheral blood, taken 28 days after the second AZD1222 dose. CDR3 amino acids: CASSETVSQNTEAFF. CDR3 in DNA: TGTGCCAGCAGTGAAACGGTCAGTCAGAACACTGAAGCTTTCTTT.